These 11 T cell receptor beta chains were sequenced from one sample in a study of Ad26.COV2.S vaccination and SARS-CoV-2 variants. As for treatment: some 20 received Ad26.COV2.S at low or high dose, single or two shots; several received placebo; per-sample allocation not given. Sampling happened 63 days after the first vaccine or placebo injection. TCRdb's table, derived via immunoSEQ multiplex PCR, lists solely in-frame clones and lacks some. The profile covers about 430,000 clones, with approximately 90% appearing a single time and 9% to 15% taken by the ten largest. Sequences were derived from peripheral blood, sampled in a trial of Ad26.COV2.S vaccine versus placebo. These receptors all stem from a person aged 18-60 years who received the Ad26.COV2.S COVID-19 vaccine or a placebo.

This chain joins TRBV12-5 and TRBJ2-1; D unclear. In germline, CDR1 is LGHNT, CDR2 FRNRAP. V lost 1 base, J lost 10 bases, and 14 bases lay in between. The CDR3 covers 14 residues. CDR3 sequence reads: CASGLALGSPEQFF. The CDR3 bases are TGTGCTAGTGGTTTGGCTCTAGGATCGCCCGAGCAGTTCTTC.

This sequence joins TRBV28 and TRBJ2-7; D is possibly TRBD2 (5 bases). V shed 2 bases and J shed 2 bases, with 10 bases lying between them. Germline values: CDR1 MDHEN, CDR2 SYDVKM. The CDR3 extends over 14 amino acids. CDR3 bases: TGTGCCAGCAGTTTAGGACTGGGTACCTACGAGCAGTACTTC. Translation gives CASSLGLGTYEQYF. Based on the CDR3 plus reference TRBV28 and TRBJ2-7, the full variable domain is DVKVTQSSRYLVKRTGEKVFLECVQDMDHENMFWYRQDPGLGLRLIYFSYDVKMKEKGDIPEGYSVSREKKERFSLILESASTNQTSMYLCASSLGLGTYEQYFGPGTRLTVT.

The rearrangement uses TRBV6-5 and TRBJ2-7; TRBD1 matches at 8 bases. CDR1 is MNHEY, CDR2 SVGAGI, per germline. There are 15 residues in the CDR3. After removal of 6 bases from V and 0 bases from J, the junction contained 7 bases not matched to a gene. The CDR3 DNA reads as TGTGCCAGCAGCCCCGGACAGGGCTTCTCCTACGAGCAGTACTTC. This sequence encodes CASSPGQGFSYEQYF.

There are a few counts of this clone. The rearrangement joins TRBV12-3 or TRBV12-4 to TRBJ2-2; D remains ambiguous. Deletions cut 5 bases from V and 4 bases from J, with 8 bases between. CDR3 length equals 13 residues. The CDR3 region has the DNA TGTGCCAGCAGTGCGAAGGGCACCGGGGAGCTGTTTTTT. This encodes CASSAKGTGELFF.

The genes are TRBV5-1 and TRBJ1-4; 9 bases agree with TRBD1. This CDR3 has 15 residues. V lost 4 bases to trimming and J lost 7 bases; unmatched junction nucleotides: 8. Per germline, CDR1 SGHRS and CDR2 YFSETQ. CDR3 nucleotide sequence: TGCGCCAGCAGCATCGGGACAGGGTCGGGTGAAAAACTGTTTTTT. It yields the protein CASSIGTGSGEKLFF. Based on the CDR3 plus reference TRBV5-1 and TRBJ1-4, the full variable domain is KAGVTQTPRYLIKTRGQQVTLSCSPISGHRSVSWYQQTPGQGLQFLFEYFSETQRNKGNFPGRFSGRQFSNSRSEMNVSTLELGDSALYLCASSIGTGSGEKLFFGSGTQLSVL.

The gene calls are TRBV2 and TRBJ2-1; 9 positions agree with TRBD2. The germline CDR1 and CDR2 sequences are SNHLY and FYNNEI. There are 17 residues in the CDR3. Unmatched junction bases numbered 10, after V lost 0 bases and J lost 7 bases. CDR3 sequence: CASSEAVGGRASNEQFF. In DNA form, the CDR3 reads TGTGCCAGCAGTGAAGCGGTTGGCGGGAGGGCCTCAAATGAGCAGTTCTTC.

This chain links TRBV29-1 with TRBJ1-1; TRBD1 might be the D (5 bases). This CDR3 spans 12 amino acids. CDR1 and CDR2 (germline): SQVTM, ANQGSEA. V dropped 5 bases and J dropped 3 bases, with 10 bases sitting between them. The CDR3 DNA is TGCAGCGTTCTGACAGACGACACTGAAGCTTTCTTT. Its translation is CSVLTDDTEAFF.

The CDR3 loop reads CASSSPGGGNTIYF. CDR3 bases: TGTGCCAGCAGCTCCCCCGGGGGTGGAAACACCATATATTTT. The rearrangement links TRBV6-5 to TRBJ1-3; maybe TRBD1 (5 bases). The CDR3 length is 14 residues. Germline CDR1 and CDR2: MNHEY and SVGAGI. V gave up 6 bases and J gave up 3 bases, with 12 bases separating them.

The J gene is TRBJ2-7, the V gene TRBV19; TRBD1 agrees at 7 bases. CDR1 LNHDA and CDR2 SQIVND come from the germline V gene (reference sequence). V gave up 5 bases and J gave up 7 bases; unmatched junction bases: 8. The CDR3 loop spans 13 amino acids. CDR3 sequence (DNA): TGTGCCAGTAGTCCGGGACAGTCCTCGGAGCAGTACTTC. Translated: CASSPGQSSEQYF.

For the CDR3, the DNA is TGTGCCAGCAGTTACTCAGGGACTAGCGGGAGGAGGGTGACGTACAATGAGCAGTTCTTC. Translation gives CASSYSGTSGRRVTYNEQFF. The chain uses TRBV6-2 or TRBV6-3 and TRBJ2-1; 15 bases match TRBD2. With 0 bases clipped from V and 4 bases from J, the junction kept 10 bases outside the gene matches. This CDR3 contains 20 residues. Germline V gene lookup returns CDR1 MNHEY and CDR2 SVGEGT.

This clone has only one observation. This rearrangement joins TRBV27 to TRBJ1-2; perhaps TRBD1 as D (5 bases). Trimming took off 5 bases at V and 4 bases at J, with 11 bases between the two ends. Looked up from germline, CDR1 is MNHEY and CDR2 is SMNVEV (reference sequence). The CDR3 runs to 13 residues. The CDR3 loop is CASSPRVTYGYTF. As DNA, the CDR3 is TGTGCCAGCAGTCCCAGGGTAACCTATGGCTACACCTTC.